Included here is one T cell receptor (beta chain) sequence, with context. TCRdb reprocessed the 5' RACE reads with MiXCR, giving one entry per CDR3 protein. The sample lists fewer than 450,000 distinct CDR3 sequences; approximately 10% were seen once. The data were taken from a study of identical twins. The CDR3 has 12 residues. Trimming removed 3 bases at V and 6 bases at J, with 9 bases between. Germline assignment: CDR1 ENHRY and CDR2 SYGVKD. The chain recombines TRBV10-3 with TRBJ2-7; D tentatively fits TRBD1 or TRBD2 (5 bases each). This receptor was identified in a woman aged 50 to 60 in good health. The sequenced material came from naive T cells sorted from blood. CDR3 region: CAISEEGIEQYF. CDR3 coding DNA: TGTGCCATCAGTGAAGAGGGGATCGAGCAGTACTTC.